The entry below gives a single T cell receptor beta chain sequence along with its context. Its antigen remains unidentified. It was with a sample-barcoded 5' primer and a J-beta primer mix that a second PCR of roughly 7 to 12 cycles was run. Via MiXCR, TCRdb re-called the 5' RACE reads, giving one row per CDR3 protein. The data contain some 760,000 distinct CDR3 sequences, about 25% of them seen just once; the ten biggest clones take up approximately 3.7%. Looked up from germline, CDR1 is SGHAT and CDR2 is FQNNGV. Trimming took 0 bases from V and 0 from J, leaving 8 bases between them. The CDR3 is 15 residues long. This record comes from a study of blood T cells in healthy people across ages. The study, taken as a whole, reports: Researchers judged that diversity estimates from one million T cells fell short of true values.

In addition, the sample was reused for a study of T cells of mothers and their children. That report adds: Mothers gave over 9.5 million TCR beta CDR3 reads each, and children 3 million to 3.5 million each.

The receptor's source is a boy between 5 and 17 years old in good health. Sequencing used blood. The chain combines TRBV11-2 with TRBJ1-2, with D unresolved. The CDR3 DNA reads as TGTGCCAGCAGCTTAGAATCTAGCCCTAACTATGGCTACACCTTC. It specifies CASSLESSPNYGYTF.